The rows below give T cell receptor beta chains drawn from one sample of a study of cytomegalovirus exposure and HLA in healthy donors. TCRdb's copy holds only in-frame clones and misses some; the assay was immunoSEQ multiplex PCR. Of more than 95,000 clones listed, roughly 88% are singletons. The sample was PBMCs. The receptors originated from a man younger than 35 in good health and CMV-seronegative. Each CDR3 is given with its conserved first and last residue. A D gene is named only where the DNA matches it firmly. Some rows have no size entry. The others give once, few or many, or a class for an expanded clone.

TGTGCCAGCAGGCCGGGACTGGAGGGCTACGAGCAGTACTTC CASRPGLEGYEQYF few TRBJ2-7 . TRBV2
TGTGCCAGCAGCCGGACAGGGGGCTCCTATGGCTACACCTTC CASSRTGGSYGYTF . TRBJ1-2 TRBD1 TRBV5-6
TGTGCCAGCAGTTTTCTCGGGGGTCGAACCGGGGAGCTGTTTTTT CASSFLGGRTGELFF . TRBJ2-2 . TRBV27
TGTGCCAGCAGCTTGGTGACAGGGGTCAAAGCCTACGAGCAGTACTTC CASSLVTGVKAYEQYF . TRBJ2-7 TRBD1 TRBV5-8
TGTGCCAGCTCACCAAGACTAGCGCCTAACACAGATACGCAGTATTTT CASSPRLAPNTDTQYF once TRBJ2-3 TRBD2 TRBV18
TGTGCCAGTAGTATAGATCAGGGAATTACCGATGAGCAGTTCTTC CASSIDQGITDEQFF . TRBJ2-1 . TRBV19
TGTGCCAGCAGTTCCCCCCGGGACAACAGTAACACTGAAGCTTTCTTT CASSSPRDNSNTEAFF once TRBJ1-1 . TRBV28
TGTGCCAGCTCACCAGACCCAGGGGCCTTCTACGAGCAGTACTTC CASSPDPGAFYEQYF . TRBJ2-7 . TRBV18
TGTGCCAGCAGTTTGTCAGGGAGGACCATCTACGAGCAGTACTTC CASSLSGRTIYEQYF . TRBJ2-7 . TRBV6-5
TGTGCCAGCAGCTCAAGACGGCAGGGAAAAGCCGGGGAGCTGTTTTTT CASSSRRQGKAGELFF . TRBJ2-2 . TRBV5-6
TGTGCCAGCAGTGATGCCGGAGGGCGCACTGAAGCTTTCTTT CASSDAGGRTEAFF . TRBJ1-1 . TRBV7-2
TGTGCCAGCAGCGTAAGGACTAGCGGAATGTACAATGAGCAGTTCTTC CASSVRTSGMYNEQFF . TRBJ2-1 TRBD2 TRBV11-3
TGTGCCAGCAGCCCTGGTCGGACAGGGAGCTACGAGCAGTACTTC CASSPGRTGSYEQYF . TRBJ2-7 TRBD1 TRBV6-5
TGTGCCAGCAGCTTTCTGACTACCCAGGAGACCCAGTACTTC CASSFLTTQETQYF . TRBJ2-5 . TRBV5-4
TGTGCCAGTAGTATGACAACGAACTATGGCTACACCTTC CASSMTTNYGYTF few TRBJ1-2 . TRBV19
TGTGCCAGCAGTCGTAGCGGGGGGGCGGATACGCAGTATTTT CASSRSGGADTQYF . TRBJ2-3 TRBD2 TRBV6-5
TGTGCCAGTGCGGGACGGACATCTGGTGGCTACACCTTC CASAGRTSGGYTF . TRBJ1-2 . TRBV19
TGTGCCAGCAGGAAAATGGGACAGTTCACCTACAATGAGCAGTTCTTC CASRKMGQFTYNEQFF . TRBJ2-1 TRBD1 TRBV27
TGTGCCAGCAGTTACGTTGCAGGGCCTGGAAACACCATATATTTT CASSYVAGPGNTIYF once TRBJ1-3 . TRBV6-5
TGTGCCAGCAGTTACGACAGGGGGCGATACAATGAGCAGTTCTTC CASSYDRGRYNEQFF . TRBJ2-1 TRBD1 TRBV6-5
TGTGCCAGCAACCGGGGCCTAGCGGGAGCCGGGGAGCTGTTTTTT CASNRGLAGAGELFF . TRBJ2-2 TRBD2 TRBV28
TGTGCCAGCAGCCTTCACACAGGGTGGGGGACAGATACGCAGTATTTT CASSLHTGWGTDTQYF . TRBJ2-3 . TRBV14
TGCAGTGCGCTAGCATCCGAGCAGTACTTC CSALASEQYF . TRBJ2-7 . TRBV20-1
TGTGCCAGCAGCGCAACAGGGGGATACGAGCAGTACTTC CASSATGGYEQYF . TRBJ2-7 TRBD1 TRBV7-9
TGCGCCAGCAGCTTTGGGGCCGGTGAAAAACTGTTTTTT CASSFGAGEKLFF few TRBJ1-4 . TRBV5-1
TGTGCCAGCAGCTTGTCCCGGGACAGGGGGAATCAGCCCCAGCATTTT CASSLSRDRGNQPQHF . TRBJ1-5 TRBD1 TRBV7-8
TGCAGTGCCAACCGACAGGGAGAAGCTTTCTTT CSANRQGEAFF . TRBJ1-1 TRBD1 TRBV20-1
TGTGCCAGCAGCTTAGATGGACAGCGAAATGAAAAACTGTTTTTT CASSLDGQRNEKLFF . TRBJ1-4 . TRBV11-3
TGTGCCAGCTCACCCCTAGCGGGTCCCGAGGGAGATACGCAGTATTTT CASSPLAGPEGDTQYF . TRBJ2-3 TRBD2 TRBV18